The text below deals with one TCR beta chain. Its specificity is unknown. The junction departs from the called germline gene at one end, perhaps through a read error. This sample is drawn from a study of shared clonotypes between healthy human individuals. CDR3 length: 12 residues. In germline, CDR1 is MNHEY, CDR2 SMNVEV (reference sequence). Profiling relied on immunoSEQ multiplex PCR, and the TCRdb table lists in-frame clones only, not all of them. This sample has fewer than 2.5 million clones; 93% occur once, and the top ten carry 0.36%. Study conclusions and caveats: Clonotypes that were shared across a few donors made up 4.5% to 5% of naive CD4 clonotypes. Genetic and exposure-history diversity was limited by the small donor number.

The TCR was taken from a man aged 18 to 35 in good health. Some clones in this sample may be carry-over from other donors' samples. The J gene is TRBJ2-7, the V gene TRBV27, with 10 nucleotides matching TRBD1. Material for sequencing was naive CD4+ T cells from PBMCs. The subset here: CD45RA+ positively selected. The CDR3 region is CASSPSGTGVWF. CDR3 coding DNA: TGTGCCAGCAGTCCATCCGGGACAGGGGTTTGGTTC.